Included here is one T cell receptor beta chain sequence, with context. What it binds is not known. V lost 5 bases, J lost 5 bases, and 9 bases lay in between. The length of the CDR3 is 13 residues. Germline values: CDR1 SGHTA, CDR2 FQGTGA. Generated by immunoSEQ multiplex PCR, the TCRdb table keeps only in-frame clones and is missing some. The data show 180,000 or so clones, with 85% to 90% seen just once and 1.5% to 2% held by the top ten. The data derive from a study of T cell responses to AZD1222 COVID-19 vaccine. Study-level findings and limits: It was only five to seven AZD1222 recipients who were seropositive at baseline.

Specimen: peripheral blood, collected on day 0 of AZD1222 vaccination. This sequence originates from an adult in good health. The chain combines TRBV7-3 with TRBJ2-2; D possibly corresponds to TRBD1 (5 bases). The CDR3 region is CASSPTETGELFF. In DNA form, the CDR3 reads TGTGCCAGCAGCCCGACAGAGACCGGGGAGCTGTTTTTT.